Below, one TCR beta chain is given with its context. Its antigen remains unknown. Using immunoSEQ multiplex PCR, the repertoire was profiled, and TCRdb retains in-frame clones only, with some absent. The table lists approximately 340,000 clones, under 70% of them singletons. The data are from a study of cytotoxic CD8 clonotypes in ibrutinib-treated CLL. Study information: Response was recorded as partial in roughly 25 patients and complete in 2; at median roughly 63 months, approximately 15 remained remitted and about twelve had progressed. Study results and limitations: Public clonotypes were rare and shrank or held steady on treatment. The study found baseline clonality above age-matched healthy donors, tracking circulating CD8+ T-cell counts.

Trimming pared 0 bases from V and 7 bases from J, leaving 10 bases between. Germline loops: CDR1 MGHRA, CDR2 YSYEKL. This CDR3 is built from 14 residues. Sequencing was performed on PBMCs, taken after 36 months of ibrutinib treatment. The receptor was derived from a human donor with chronic lymphocytic leukemia. The chain is built from TRBV4-1 and TRBJ2-1; D call uncertain. The DNA of the CDR3 is TGCGCCAGCAGCCAAGATGTAGGGCTGAATGAGCAGTTCTTC. Translated: CASSQDVGLNEQFF.